The clone carrying this TCR beta chain was found a few times. This specimen comes from a study of early stage breast cancer tumors. The V gene lost 7 bases and the J gene lost 8 bases, with 19 bases spanning the gap. The CDR3 length is 14 residues. The germline V gene has CDR1 SGHDT and CDR2 YYEEEE. The method was immunoSEQ multiplex PCR; TCRdb's version includes in-frame clones alone and lacks a portion of them. The sample includes approximately 9,500 clones, 66% seen only once; the top ten take roughly 7%. The sequencing sample was made of breast tumor tissue. The source of this sequence is a person aged 45 to 60 with breast cancer. J is TRBJ2-1 and V is TRBV5-6, with D perhaps TRBD1 (6 bases). Here the CDR3 reads CASYRQVLVDEQFF. CDR3 DNA: TGTGCCAGCTACAGACAGGTTTTGGTCGATGAGCAGTTCTTC. Looking up the rest from reference TRBV5-6 and TRBJ2-1 gives the full variable domain: DAGVTQSPTHLIKTRGQQVTLRCSPKSGHDTVSWYQQALGQGPQFIFQYYEEEERQRGNFPDRFSGHQFPNYSSELNVNALLLGDSALYLCASYRQVLVDEQFFGPGTRLTVL.